This entry is about one TCR beta chain. The length of the CDR3 is 15 residues. Germline V gives CDR1 SGHRS, CDR2 YFSETQ. The ends were cut back, 0 bases at V and 1 base at J, with 10 bases in the middle. The protocol was immunoSEQ multiplex PCR, while the TCRdb copy is restricted to in-frame clones and leaves out a portion. The sample yields approximately 82,000 clones, 85% to 95% seen once. The data are from a study of T cell changes during pregnancy in multiple sclerosis. The sequencing here drew on CD4+ T cells from peripheral blood mononuclear cells, taken in the second trimester of pregnancy. The rearrangement links TRBV5-1 to TRBJ2-5; weak D call: TRBD2 (5 bases). The TCR comes from a female donor with multiple sclerosis, enrolled in a pregnancy study. CDR3 coding DNA: TGCGCCAGCAGCTTGGCAGCAGCGGCCCAAGAGACCCAGTACTTC. Protein sequence: CASSLAAAAQETQYF.